Presented here are 8 T cell receptor beta chains from one specimen sequenced in a study of blood T cells in healthy people across ages. A second roughly 6 to 12 cycle PCR used barcoded and J-beta primers. Using its own MiXCR run on the 5' RACE reads, TCRdb lists one record per CDR3 protein. The data show over a million distinct CDR3 sequences, 45% seen once. Sequences were obtained from blood. All receptors come from a woman aged 60-75 years in good health.

This chain joins TRBV4-1 and TRBJ2-7; 7 bases agree with TRBD2. Germline V gene data show CDR1 as MGHRA and CDR2 as YSYEKL. The CDR3 length is 15 residues. Unmatched junction bases numbered 7, after V lost 5 bases and J lost 0 bases. CDR3: CASSFGLGLSYEQYF. The CDR3 DNA sequence: TGCGCCAGCAGCTTCGGACTAGGCCTCTCCTACGAGCAGTACTTC.

The chain joins TRBV10-3 to TRBJ1-5; 7 nucleotides match TRBD1. The CDR3 contains 15 residues. Germline values: CDR1 ENHRY, CDR2 SYGVKD. V gave up 3 bases and J gave up 3 bases; unmatched junction bases: 5. The CDR3 protein is CAISDPGQPNQPQHF. CDR3 nucleotide sequence: TGTGCCATCAGTGACCCGGGACAGCCCAATCAGCCCCAGCATTTT.

The V call is TRBV4-1, the J call TRBJ2-1, with 13 bases identical to TRBD2. V gave up 2 bases and J gave up 8 bases; unmatched junction bases: 6. The CDR3 has 16 residues. Germline V CDR1 and CDR2: MGHRA, YSYEKL. CDR3 coding DNA: TGCGCCAGCAGCCAACAGACTAGCGGGAGGTGGGATGAGCAGTTCTTC. It is translated as CASSQQTSGRWDEQFF.

V gene TRBV28 combines with J gene TRBJ1-5; tentative D call: TRBD1 (6 bases). The CDR3 sequence is 15 residues long. V shed 7 bases and J shed 4 bases, with 17 bases lying between them. Looked up from germline, CDR1 is MDHEN and CDR2 is SYDVKM. DNA of the CDR3: TGTGCCAGCAAAGGCCCAGGGGCCGGTAATCAGCCCCAGCATTTT. Its translation is CASKGPGAGNQPQHF.

The chain joins TRBV20-1 to TRBJ2-3; 12 positions match TRBD1. The trim removed 4 bases at V and 7 bases at J, leaving 15 bases unmatched. The CDR3 is 17 residues long. Germline assignment: CDR1 DFQATT and CDR2 SNEGSKA (reference sequence). The CDR3: CSATGQGALAVQNTQYF. Written as DNA, the CDR3 is TGCAGTGCTACGGGACAGGGGGCTCTAGCGGTACAAAATACGCAGTATTTT.

The J gene is TRBJ1-1, the V gene TRBV29-1, with D possibly matching TRBD1 (6 bases). V dropped 7 bases and J dropped 8 bases, with 8 bases sitting between them. The CDR3 is made up of 9 amino acids. In germline, CDR1 is SQVTM, CDR2 ANQGSEA. The CDR3: CSAGTEAFF. The CDR3, as DNA: TGCAGCGCAGGGACAGAAGCTTTCTTT.

This clonotype was recorded many times. This chain links TRBV13 with TRBJ2-5; no clear D gene. The V gene lost 5 bases and the J gene lost 5 bases, with 12 bases spanning the gap. The V gene's germline CDR1 is PRHDT and CDR2 FYEKMQ (reference sequence). This CDR3 is built from 13 residues. In DNA form, the CDR3 reads TGTGCCAGCAGCACGTTTATGATGGAGACCCAGTACTTC. It is translated as CASSTFMMETQYF.

The gene calls are TRBV3-1 and TRBJ2-7, with 7 bases that match TRBD1. V trimming: 4 bases; J trimming: 3 bases; junction bases outside the gene matches: 12. The CDR3 is 16 amino acids. From germline, CDR1 is LGHDT and CDR2 YNNKEL (reference sequence). CDR3: CASSPPFRDSDYEQYF. In DNA form, the CDR3 reads TGTGCCAGCAGCCCCCCCTTCCGGGACAGCGACTACGAGCAGTACTTC.